Presented here are 25 T cell receptor beta chains from one specimen sequenced in a study of T cells after yellow fever vaccination. TCRdb ran MiXCR on the 5' RACE reads and lists one entry per CDR3 protein. The table records nearly 550,000 distinct CDR3 sequences, around 21% of them present only once. This material consisted of PBMCs, taken 15 days after the yellow fever booster vaccination. These receptors came from a man younger than 45 who received the YFV17D yellow fever vaccine.

The chain couples TRBV7-2 to TRBJ2-3, with 10 bases lining up with TRBD2. The CDR3 length is 16 residues. With 0 bases clipped from V and 5 bases from J, the junction kept 5 bases outside the gene matches. Per germline, CDR1 SGHTA and CDR2 FQGNSA. CDR3 loop: CASSLAASGSLDTQYF. The CDR3 nucleotides read TGTGCCAGCAGCTTAGCCGCTAGCGGGAGCTTAGATACGCAGTATTTT.

In this sample, this clonotype turned up a few times. This chain joins TRBV27 and TRBJ2-1; a weak D match, TRBD1 (5 bases). V lost 8 bases and J lost 12, with 14 bases in between. Germline V gene lookup returns CDR1 MNHEY and CDR2 SMNVEV (reference sequence). The CDR3 is 11 residues long. This CDR3 is CASSVVRGQFF. The DNA for the CDR3 is TGTGCCAGCTCAGTAGTTAGGGGGCAGTTCTTC.

The table lists this clonotype with many counts. V and J are TRBV7-2 and TRBJ2-7, with TRBD2 as a possible D gene (6 bases). The CDR3 spans 13 residues. Germline V lookup: CDR1 SGHTA, CDR2 FQGNSA. Trimming cost V 1 base and J 9 bases, with 13 bases left between them. The CDR3 nucleotides are TGTGCCAGCAGCTTAGGGACACGGAGGGTGCAGTACTTC. Amino acids: CASSLGTRRVQYF. Variable domain in full (rest from reference TRBV7-2 and TRBJ2-7): GAGVSQSPSNKVTEKGKDVELRCDPISGHTALYWYRQSLGQGLEFLIYFQGNSAPDKSGLPSDRFSAERTGGSVSTLTIQRTQQEDSAVYLCASSLGTRRVQYFGPGTRLTVT.

The chain recombines TRBV5-1 with TRBJ1-2; D possibly corresponds to TRBD1 (6 bases). Germline V CDR1 and CDR2: SGHRS, YFSETQ. The CDR3 contains 14 residues. Trimming removed 4 bases at V and 3 bases at J, with 13 bases between. The CDR3 loop is CASSLYRQDYGYTF. CDR3 sequence (DNA): TGCGCCAGCAGCCTCTACCGACAGGACTATGGCTACACCTTC. The full variable domain, its missing parts supplied by reference TRBV5-1 and TRBJ1-2, is KAGVTQTPRYLIKTRGQQVTLSCSPISGHRSVSWYQQTPGQGLQFLFEYFSETQRNKGNFPGRFSGRQFSNSRSEMNVSTLELGDSALYLCASSLYRQDYGYTFGSGTRLTVV.

This rearrangement joins TRBV7-2 to TRBJ2-3; D is possibly TRBD1 or TRBD2 (5 bases each). CDR1 and CDR2 from the germline V gene are SGHTA and FQGNSA. This CDR3 spans 12 amino acids. Trimming left V 3 bases short and J 14 bases short, with 15 bases between. CDR3 sequence reads: CASSLQKGTTYF. The CDR3, as DNA: TGTGCCAGCAGCTTGCAGAAAGGGACGACGTATTTT.

The chain has TRBV11-2 and TRBJ2-1, with 16 bases matching TRBD2. This CDR3 contains 18 residues. CDR1 and CDR2 (germline): SGHAT, FQNNGV. V gave up 4 bases and J gave up 7 bases; unmatched junction bases: 10. In DNA, the CDR3 is TGTGCCAGCAGCTCGGGACTAGCGGGAGGGCCTAGGGTGAATGAGCAGTTCTTC. Translation gives CASSSGLAGGPRVNEQFF.

DNA for the CDR3: TGTGCCAGCAGCCAATCCGGGACAGGGTTCGGTCAGCCCCAGCATTTT. Residues: CASSQSGTGFGQPQHF. The chain recombines TRBV3-1 with TRBJ1-5; 9 bases fit TRBD1. Germline V gene lookup returns CDR1 LGHDT and CDR2 YNNKEL (reference sequence). The J segment lost 6 bases and the V segment lost 2 bases, leaving 8 bases of the junction unmatched. The length of the CDR3 is 16 residues.

This clonotype showed up just a few times. This chain links TRBV7-9 with TRBJ2-7; 9 bases agree with TRBD1. J was trimmed by 4 bases and V by 7 bases; bases with no gene match: 8. Looked up from germline, CDR1 is SEHNR and CDR2 is FQNEAQ (reference sequence). The CDR3 covers 14 residues. The CDR3 DNA follows: TGTGCCAGCAACGAGGACAGGGGCCTTTACGAGCAGTACTTC. Translated, it gives CASNEDRGLYEQYF.

This rearrangement joins TRBV9 to TRBJ2-2; TRBD2 agrees at 9 bases. The germline gives CDR1 SGDLS, CDR2 YYNGEE. The CDR3 loop spans 18 amino acids. J gave up 4 bases and V 4 bases, and 14 bases lay outside the gene matches. CDR3 in amino acids: CASSITLSGRSGTGELFF. As DNA, the CDR3 is TGTGCCAGCAGCATCACCCTAAGCGGGAGGAGTGGCACCGGGGAGCTGTTTTTT.

The chain carries TRBV7-2 and TRBJ2-3; the match to TRBD2 covers 14 bases. Germline trimming cut 5 bases from V and 4 bases from J; bases unmatched to any gene: 2. The germline gives CDR1 SGHTA, CDR2 FQGNSA. The CDR3 is 15 amino acids. CDR3 sequence reads: CASSRGLAGADTQYF. The CDR3 DNA reads TGTGCCAGCAGCCGGGGACTAGCGGGAGCAGATACGCAGTATTTT.

The chain carries TRBV5-4 and TRBJ2-1; possible D gene TRBD1, 6 bases. Between the trimmed V and J ends, which lost 4 bases and 9 bases, there was a span of 20 bases. CDR1 is SGHNT and CDR2 is YYREEE in the germline V gene (reference sequence). The CDR3 runs to 15 residues. The DNA of the CDR3 is TGTGCCAGCAGCCACCGGGACAAGACGAGGGGTGAGCAGTTCTTC. Translating gives CASSHRDKTRGEQFF.

This clonotype was seen a few times. The chain has TRBV5-1 and TRBJ2-1, with D unclear. CDR1 and CDR2 from the germline V gene are SGHRS and YFSETQ. The CDR3 loop spans 13 amino acids. Trimming removed 6 bases at V and 0 bases at J, with 7 bases between. For the CDR3, the DNA is TGCGCCAGCAAGGAAGCCTCCTACAATGAGCAGTTCTTC. Amino acid sequence: CASKEASYNEQFF.

This chain connects TRBV5-6 to TRBJ2-1; 9 bases fit TRBD1. Germline CDR1 SGHDT, CDR2 YYEEEE. After removal of 0 bases from V and 6 bases from J, the junction contained 7 bases not matched to a gene. This CDR3 contains 16 residues. The CDR3 DNA reads as TGTGCCAGCAGCTTGGCTGGGGACAGGGTCATCAATGAGCAGTTCTTC. It translates to CASSLAGDRVINEQFF. The full variable domain, rest sourced from reference TRBV5-6 and TRBJ2-1, is DAGVTQSPTHLIKTRGQQVTLRCSPKSGHDTVSWYQQALGQGPQFIFQYYEEEERQRGNFPDRFSGHQFPNYSSELNVNALLLGDSALYLCASSLAGDRVINEQFFGPGTRLTVL.

This clonotype was seen only a few times. V usage is TRBV20-1 and J usage is TRBJ2-3; TRBD2 aligns across 11 bases. Germline values: CDR1 DFQATT, CDR2 SNEGSKA (reference sequence). The V and J ends lost 2 bases and 6 bases, in that order; junction bases with no gene match: 13. The CDR3 runs 17 residues. The CDR3, as DNA: TGCAGTGCTAGAAAACTAGCGGGAGATGGGGTGTTGGATACGCAGTATTTT. Translated, it gives CSARKLAGDGVLDTQYF.

This chain joins TRBV2 and TRBJ2-3; TRBD2 agrees at 9 bases. Germline V gene data show CDR1 as SNHLY and CDR2 as FYNNEI. V gave up 6 bases and J gave up 0 bases; unmatched junction bases: 7. This CDR3 comprises 16 residues. The CDR3, as DNA: TGTGCCAGCAGAGAACTAGCGGGCCCTAGCACAGATACGCAGTATTTT. Amino acids: CASRELAGPSTDTQYF.

This clonotype was seen more than once but under ten times. The chain links TRBV12-3 or TRBV12-4 to TRBJ2-1, with TRBD1 matching over 8 bases. The CDR3 contains 15 residues. V dropped 1 base and J dropped 9; count of bases not matched to a gene: 8. CDR3: CASSLGQGLLAEQFF. DNA of the CDR3: TGTGCCAGCAGTTTAGGACAGGGGTTGCTAGCTGAGCAGTTCTTC.

This clonotype was found many times. The V and J genes are TRBV6-1 and TRBJ2-1, with 8 nucleotides matching TRBD2. V lost 7 bases and J lost 15; bases outside the gene matches: 17. This CDR3 is 14 amino acids long. Germline assignment: CDR1 MNHNS and CDR2 SASEGT. The CDR3 DNA follows: TGTGCCAGCATCTCAGGCGCTAGCGGGCCGCGGGGGTTCTTC. This translates into CASISGASGPRGFF.

In its sample, this clonotype was seen a few times. This chain connects TRBV24-1 to TRBJ2-1; 7 nucleotides match TRBD2. V gave up 7 bases and J gave up 5 bases; unmatched junction bases: 4. Germline V gene data show CDR1 as KGHDR and CDR2 as SFDVKD. The CDR3 covers 13 residues. CDR3 DNA: TGTGCCACCAGGGCTAGCGGTAACAATGAGCAGTTCTTC. Translated, it gives CATRASGNNEQFF.

V gene TRBV11-2 combines with J gene TRBJ2-1; 10 bases are shared with TRBD2. V trimming: 3 bases; J trimming: 4 bases; junction bases outside the gene matches: 3. This CDR3 is 15 amino acids long. The germline gives CDR1 SGHAT, CDR2 FQNNGV. CDR3 region: CASSLLAGEYNEQFF. The CDR3 DNA follows: TGTGCCAGCAGCTTGCTAGCGGGGGAATACAATGAGCAGTTCTTC.

The chain joins TRBV29-1 to TRBJ2-3; possible D gene TRBD2, 6 bases. Trimming pared 6 bases from V and 0 bases from J, leaving 10 bases between. The germline V gene encodes CDR1 SQVTM and CDR2 ANQGSEA. This CDR3 is 13 amino acids long. As DNA, the CDR3 is TGCAGCGTCAAACTAGCTAGCACAGATACGCAGTATTTT. Residues: CSVKLASTDTQYF.

This clonotype turned up a few times. The chain has TRBV7-8 and TRBJ2-5, with TRBD1 as a possible D gene (6 bases). The CDR3 totals 15 residues. Germline V gives CDR1 SGHVS, CDR2 FQNEAQ. Between the trimmed V and J ends, which lost 5 bases and 1 base, there was a span of 14 bases. In DNA form, the CDR3 reads TGTGCCAGCAGCGAACAGGGTTGGTCCCAAGAGACCCAGTACTTC. It codes for CASSEQGWSQETQYF.

This clonotype has just a few counts. The chain recombines TRBV20-1 with TRBJ2-1; 8 bases fit TRBD2. CDR1 DFQATT and CDR2 SNEGSKA come from the germline V gene (reference sequence). The CDR3 has 14 amino acids. The ends lost 3 bases at V and 7 bases at J; junction bases unmatched: 8. CDR3: CSASMTSVGNEQFF. CDR3 coding DNA: TGCAGTGCTAGCATGACTAGCGTCGGGAATGAGCAGTTCTTC.

This chain joins TRBV5-1 and TRBJ2-2, with D possibly TRBD1 on 6 matching bases. V lost 1 base, J lost 6 bases, and 10 bases lay in between. Looked up from germline, CDR1 is SGHRS and CDR2 is YFSETQ. The CDR3 loop spans 14 amino acids. CDR3 DNA sequence: TGCGCCAGCAGCTTGTCAGGGGACCCCGGGGAGCTGTTTTTT. Encoded protein: CASSLSGDPGELFF.

V and J are TRBV29-1 and TRBJ2-7; maybe TRBD2 (6 bases). The CDR3 runs to 12 residues. In germline, CDR1 is SQVTM, CDR2 ANQGSEA. V was cut by 6 bases and J by 5 bases, with 14 bases left in between. CDR3 nucleotides: TGCAGCGTAGAGGAGGGTTCCGACGAGCAGTACTTC. It encodes CSVEEGSDEQYF.

In this sample, this clonotype turned up a few times. J is TRBJ2-3 and V is TRBV4-3; possibly TRBD1 for D (6 bases). In germline, CDR1 is LGHNA, CDR2 YSLEER. The CDR3 is 15 amino acids. V was clipped by 7 bases and J by 3 bases, with 17 bases between them. The CDR3: CASTQDRGYTDTQYF. CDR3 in DNA: TGCGCCAGCACGCAGGACAGAGGGTATACAGATACGCAGTATTTT.